This TCR beta chain was identified in a study of identical twins. TCRdb used MiXCR to reprocess the 5' RACE reads, holding one entry per CDR3 protein. The repertoire holds 470,000 or so distinct CDR3 sequences, with approximately 24% as singletons. CDR3 size: 14 residues. V was cut by 4 bases and J by 4 bases, with 14 bases left in between. From germline, CDR1 is WNHNN and CDR2 SYGVQD (reference sequence). These data were also reused for a study on T cells expressing NK-cell markers. According to that study: Most of the eight sequenced donors tested HCMV-seropositive; one tested seronegative.

The sequencing sample was made of CD4+ T cells sorted from blood. The chain couples TRBV10-1 to TRBJ2-7; no firm D call. This TCR came from a woman aged 18-29 years in good health. In nucleotides, the CDR3 is TGCGCCAGCAGTGCCCTCTTGGCCCCGTACGAGCAGTACTTC. The encoded protein is CASSALLAPYEQYF.